This T cell receptor beta chain was sequenced in a study of spatial heterogeneity in lung cancer. Looking at the study overall: About 73 TRACERx patients with early, untreated non-small cell lung cancer donated samples. Alpha-chain sequences were detected in numbers that were consistently lower than beta-chain sequences. TCR and UMI combinations that were unique each appeared, on average, more than ten times in raw reads.

The V end was cut by 2 bases, the J end by 9 bases, with 13 bases between. The CDR3 is made up of 13 amino acids. This clonotype was picked up many times. TCRdb recomputed calls from the 5' RACE reads with MiXCR, one row per CDR3 protein. Among about 46,000 distinct CDR3 sequences listed, about 11% were seen once. Stated time point: blood at routine non-recurrence follow-up after resection. The authors sequenced whole RNA from tumor, nontumor lung or frozen PBMC without sorting. This receptor was taken from a male donor with early-stage non-small cell lung cancer. This rearrangement joins TRBV12-3 or TRBV12-4 to TRBJ1-1; maybe TRBD1 (5 bases). Sequenced material: PBMCs, taken at follow-up. CDR3 nucleotide sequence: TGTGCCAGCAGTTTAACTCGACAGAGAAAAGCTTTCTTT. Its translation is CASSLTRQRKAFF.